This T cell receptor (beta chain) was sequenced in a study of T cells in Graves' hyperthyroidism and ophthalmopathy. Amplification yielded TCR beta CDR3 regions, with RNA transcripts as the source. A first-round RT-PCR of the TCR CDR3 used the HTBI primer set. TCRdb re-derived calls from the multiplex PCR reads in MiXCR, one entry per CDR3 protein. The sample holds more than 500,000 distinct CDR3 sequences, approximately 48% seen once. General observations from the study: Most thyroid clonotypes expanded above 0.001 were also detected in blood. In the analysis, a 13 V-J model separated ophthalmopathy from stable hyperthyroidism.

This clonotype was detected many times. Its antigen is unknown. CDR3 length: 16 residues. The germline V gene has CDR1 SGHDT and CDR2 YYEEEE. V was shortened by 1 base and J by 3 bases, with 16 bases between the two germline ends. This chain uses TRBV5-6 with TRBJ1-1; maybe TRBD1 (5 bases). The sequencing input was peripheral blood or thyroid tissue (not recorded which). The TCR comes from an adult woman with Graves' disease, either hyperthyroidism or ophthalmopathy (not recorded which). The CDR3 reads CASSLRSGRVHTEAFF. CDR3 DNA: TGTGCCAGCAGCTTGAGGTCGGGCAGGGTTCACACTGAAGCTTTCTTT.